Below, 15 T cell receptor beta chains from the same sample are listed, as sequenced in a study of blood T cells in healthy people across ages. Through a sample-barcoded 5' primer and a J-beta primer mix, a second PCR was run for roughly 6 to 11 cycles. TCRdb re-called the 5' RACE reads with MiXCR, one entry per CDR3 protein. The sample lists hundreds of thousands of distinct CDR3 sequences, about 47% occurring once. The sequenced sample was blood. The receptors were sampled from a man older than 75 in good health.

This clonotype was seen a few times. The chain joins TRBV20-1 to TRBJ1-2; TRBD1 is a possible D gene (6 bases). CDR3 length: 14 amino acids. The V gene lost 0 bases and the J gene lost 3 bases, with 11 bases spanning the gap. In germline, CDR1 is DFQATT, CDR2 SNEGSKA (reference sequence). The CDR3 DNA sequence: TGCAGTGCTAGAGACAGTAGGGGGTACTATGGCTACACCTTC. This sequence encodes CSARDSRGYYGYTF.

The chain uses TRBV20-1 and TRBJ2-1, with 11 bases matching TRBD2. The J call may be faulty, since TRBJ2-7 better matches the DNA end. Germline V gene sequence: CDR1 DFQATT, CDR2 SNEGSKA (reference sequence). The CDR3 covers 16 residues. This CDR3 reads CSALVAGGPSYNEQYF. The CDR3 region has the DNA TGCAGTGCTTTAGTAGCGGGAGGGCCCTCCTACAATGAGCAGTACTTC.

This clonotype turned up a few times. V is TRBV12-3 or TRBV12-4 and J is TRBJ2-7, with TRBD1 identical over 7 bases. Trimming took 6 bases from V and 1 from J; bases not matched to a gene: 18. The CDR3 covers 18 residues. CDR3 DNA sequence: TGTGCCAGCAGATCTCCACTCGTCCAGGGGGTCCCTTCCTACGAGCAGTACTTC. Translated, it gives CASRSPLVQGVPSYEQYF.

This clonotype was recorded once. The chain joins TRBV7-3 to TRBJ2-3; TRBD1 matches at 8 bases. This CDR3 spans 16 amino acids. Germline loops: CDR1 SGHTA, CDR2 FQGTGA. V dropped 1 base and J dropped 3; count of bases not matched to a gene: 6. CDR3 protein: CASSLSPGGNTDTQYF. The CDR3, as DNA: TGTGCCAGCAGCTTAAGCCCAGGGGGCAATACAGATACGCAGTATTTT. Supplemented by reference TRBV7-3 and TRBJ2-3, the full variable domain reads GAGVSQTPSNKVTEKGKYVELRCDPISGHTALYWYRQSLGQGPEFLIYFQGTGAADDSGLPNDRFFAVRPEGSVSTLKIQRTERGDSAVYLCASSLSPGGNTDTQYFGPGTRLTVL.

The chain combines TRBV3-1 with TRBJ2-1; 7 positions agree with TRBD2. This CDR3 is 13 amino acids long. In germline, CDR1 is LGHDT, CDR2 YNNKEL (reference sequence). Unmatched junction bases numbered 6, after V lost 4 bases and J lost 9 bases. CDR3 amino acids: CASSPQAGSEQFF. The CDR3 DNA sequence: TGTGCCAGCAGCCCTCAAGCGGGGAGTGAGCAGTTCTTC.

This clonotype was observed a few times. The V and J genes are TRBV15 and TRBJ1-4, with D possibly matching TRBD1 (5 bases). Trimming took off 5 bases at V and 7 bases at J, with 17 bases between the two ends. The CDR3 extends over 15 amino acids. Germline CDR1 LNHNV, CDR2 YYDKDF (reference sequence). CDR3 protein: CATSFGGTPSEKLFF. Written as DNA, the CDR3 is TGTGCCACCAGCTTTGGCGGGACCCCTAGTGAAAAACTGTTTTTT.

In this sample, this clonotype turned up a few times. V gene TRBV12-3 or TRBV12-4 combines with J gene TRBJ2-7; TRBD2 agrees at 13 bases. This CDR3 contains 15 residues. After removal of 5 bases from V and 6 bases from J, the junction contained 7 bases not matched to a gene. The CDR3 loop reads CASSLGLAGVLEQYF. CDR3 DNA sequence: TGTGCCAGCAGTCTAGGACTAGCGGGAGTTCTCGAGCAGTACTTC.

V usage is TRBV27 and J usage is TRBJ2-2; maybe TRBD1 (5 bases). This CDR3 has 15 amino acids. The V end lost 2 bases, the J end lost 2 bases, and 9 bases lay between the germline ends. Germline V lookup: CDR1 MNHEY, CDR2 SMNVEV (reference sequence). CDR3 DNA sequence: TGTGCCAGCAGTTTAAACAGGAGAAACACCGGGGAGCTGTTTTTT. Translating it yields CASSLNRRNTGELFF.

The sample holds many counts of this clonotype. This rearrangement joins TRBV7-3 to TRBJ1-1; D unresolved. CDR1 and CDR2 (germline): SGHTA, FQGTGA. V lost 7 bases and J lost 1, with 10 bases in between. This CDR3 has 13 amino acids. CDR3 sequence reads: CASKLDSNTEAFF. CDR3 DNA sequence: TGTGCCAGCAAATTGGACTCGAACACTGAAGCTTTCTTT.

This clonotype turned up a few times. The J gene is TRBJ2-7, the V gene TRBV29-1, with 11 bases lining up with TRBD1. The CDR3 runs 15 residues. The J segment lost 3 bases and the V segment lost 0 bases, leaving 4 bases of the junction unmatched. Germline assignment: CDR1 SQVTM and CDR2 ANQGSEA. CDR3 amino acids: CSVEDTGQGVYEQYF. Written as DNA, the CDR3 is TGCAGCGTTGAAGATACGGGACAGGGGGTCTACGAGCAGTACTTC.

With regard to this clonotype: Germline and junction disagree at one end, which may indicate a read error. The chain carries TRBV27 and TRBJ2-5; D remains unclear. The end of the DNA is better explained by TRBJ2-7, so the J call may be wrong. CDR1 is MNHEY and CDR2 is SMNVEV in the germline V gene (reference sequence). The CDR3 is made up of 14 amino acids. The CDR3 DNA is TGTGCCAGCAGTGTATCGTCGGAGTCCTACGAGCAGTACTTC. Protein product: CASSVSSESYEQYF.

The chain is built from TRBV4-1 and TRBJ1-3, with TRBD1 as a possible D gene (5 bases). The V and J ends lost 2 bases and 2 bases respectively, with 19 bases between them. This CDR3 has 18 residues. From germline, CDR1 is MGHRA and CDR2 YSYEKL. CDR3 in amino acids: CASSQWFGDGAPGNTIYF. The CDR3 region has the DNA TGCGCCAGCAGCCAATGGTTCGGGGATGGGGCTCCTGGAAACACCATATATTTT.

On this clonotype: This sequence may be a read error, since a much larger clone differs from it by one base. V and J are TRBV9 and TRBJ1-5, with D possibly TRBD1 on 5 matching bases. The CDR3 totals 15 residues. From germline, CDR1 is SGDLS and CDR2 YYNGEE. The V and J ends lost 4 bases and 5 bases respectively, with 16 bases between them. The CDR3 reads CASSSGPSRDQPQHF. For the CDR3, the DNA is TGTGCCAGCAGCTCCGGACCGAGCAGGGATCAGCCCCAGCATTTT.

The chain has TRBV5-1 and TRBJ2-5, with 12 bases lining up with TRBD2. V was clipped by 4 bases and J by 11 bases; unmatched bases: 12. Germline V lookup: CDR1 SGHRS, CDR2 YFSETQ. The CDR3 length is 15 residues. CDR3 amino acids: CASSVSGTSGYGQYF. The CDR3 DNA sequence: TGCGCCAGCAGCGTATCCGGGACTAGCGGGTACGGGCAGTACTTC.

This chain connects TRBV12-3 or TRBV12-4 to TRBJ1-1; D is unresolved. This CDR3 has 14 amino acids. V shed 6 bases and J shed 4 bases, with 15 bases lying between them. CDR3 nucleotides: TGTGCCAGCAGGTTGGGTCCCGAGGGCACTGAAGCTTTCTTT. Its translation: CASRLGPEGTEAFF.